Each of the 8 T cell receptor beta chains below was sequenced from the same sample in a study of monozygotic twins with inflammatory bowel disease. From its re-call of the 5' RACE reads, TCRdb lists each CDR3 protein once, without DNA. The specimen's table records about 210,000 distinct CDR3 sequences. Sequencing was carried out using blood. Receptors were obtained from a human donor with ulcerative colitis or Crohn's disease, or a healthy co-twin of an affected twin (not recorded which).

This chain connects TRBV12-3 or TRBV12-4 to TRBJ2-3. CDR3 length equals 14 residues. This chain's CDR3 is CASGLAGNTDTQYF.

This chain links TRBV10-3 with TRBJ1-1; TCRdb proposes TRBD1, but this gene call is untestable without DNA. The CDR3 is made up of 12 amino acids. CDR1 and CDR2 (germline): ENHRY, SYGVKD. This CDR3 reads CAISEPGAEAFF.

V is TRBV7-8 and J is TRBJ1-2; TCRdb gives TRBD1 as the D gene, but with no DNA this cannot be confirmed. The CDR3 runs 15 residues. Germline V gene data show CDR1 as SGHVS and CDR2 as FQNEAQ. CDR3 amino acids: CASSGGGLTNYGYTF.

The chain couples TRBV15 to TRBJ2-2. The CDR3 extends over 15 amino acids. Germline V gene data show CDR1 as LNHNV and CDR2 as YYDKDF (reference sequence). The CDR3 sequence: CATSRDRANTGELFF.

The J gene is TRBJ2-3, the V gene TRBV11-2. The germline gives CDR1 SGHAT, CDR2 FQNNGV. This CDR3 contains 14 residues. CDR3 residues: CASSLFWPTDTQYF.

V gene TRBV6-1 combines with J gene TRBJ1-1; TCRdb gives TRBD1 as the D gene, but with no DNA this cannot be confirmed. CDR1 is MNHNS and CDR2 is SASEGT in the germline V gene. The CDR3 is 16 amino acids. The CDR3 sequence: CASRSPEDSLNTEAFF.

The chain has TRBV5-1 and TRBJ2-5. Per germline, CDR1 SGHRS and CDR2 YFSETQ. This CDR3 is built from 14 residues. The CDR3 protein is CASSLAPHQETQYF.

This rearrangement joins TRBV20-1 to TRBJ1-1; TCRdb's D gene call, TRBD1, goes unchecked for lack of DNA. Per the germline V gene, CDR1 is DFQATT and CDR2 is SNEGSKA (reference sequence). This CDR3 region has 14 residues. This CDR3 is CSAREVPGYTEAFF.